The 12 T cell receptor beta chains in this list originate from one sample, sequenced in a study of identifying expanded T cells in peripheral blood. Measured with immunoSEQ multiplex PCR; TCRdb has only the in-frame clones, and not every one. Of about 110,000 clones detected, more than 85% appear once; the ten largest clones hold about a sixth. Material for sequencing was blood. These TCRs come from a person aged 18 to 75 in good health.

DNA for the CDR3: TGCGCCAGCAGTCACCAAGAGACCCAGTACTTC. Translating it yields CASSHQETQYF. The chain uses TRBV4-1 and TRBJ2-5; D unresolved. Trimming stripped 6 bases from V and 0 bases from J, with 2 bases between. Looked up from germline, CDR1 is MGHRA and CDR2 is YSYEKL. This CDR3 has 11 residues.

The chain recombines TRBV10-3 with TRBJ2-3; D assignment may be TRBD1 or TRBD2 (5 bases each). Germline CDR1 reads ENHRY; CDR2 reads SYGVKD. The CDR3 has 14 residues. The V gene lost 3 bases and the J gene lost 2 bases, with 9 bases spanning the gap. CDR3 amino acids: CAISDPGPTDTQYF. CDR3 sequence (DNA): TGTGCCATCAGTGATCCGGGGCCCACAGATACGCAGTATTTT.

V is TRBV5-4 and J is TRBJ1-2; D not resolved. The CDR3 has 17 residues. V was shortened by 0 bases and J by 3 bases, with 18 bases between the two germline ends. The germline CDR1 and CDR2 sequences are SGHNT and YYREEE (reference sequence). The CDR3 DNA follows: TGTGCCAGCAGCTTGGCCGTAGGCATTCCCGCCGACTATGGCTACACCTTC. It codes for CASSLAVGIPADYGYTF.

The rearrangement links TRBV14 to TRBJ2-4; D gene uncertain. Per germline, CDR1 SGHDN and CDR2 FVKESK. The CDR3 spans 13 residues. V lost 1 base and J 5 bases, leaving 6 bases between the germline ends. The CDR3 protein is CASSQGWQNIQYF. Written as DNA, the CDR3 is TGTGCCAGCAGCCAAGGTTGGCAAAACATTCAGTACTTC.

V gene TRBV5-1 combines with J gene TRBJ2-3, with 7 bases matching TRBD1. CDR3 length: 15 residues. Germline trimming cut 4 bases from V and 0 bases from J; bases unmatched to any gene: 5. Germline CDR1 is SGHRS and CDR2 is YFSETQ. CDR3: CASSKGQTSTDTQYF. The CDR3 nucleotides read TGCGCCAGCAGCAAGGGACAGACTAGCACAGATACGCAGTATTTT. Looking up the rest from reference TRBV5-1 and TRBJ2-3 gives the full variable domain: KAGVTQTPRYLIKTRGQQVTLSCSPISGHRSVSWYQQTPGQGLQFLFEYFSETQRNKGNFPGRFSGRQFSNSRSEMNVSTLELGDSALYLCASSKGQTSTDTQYFGPGTRLTVL.

The genes are TRBV13 and TRBJ2-7, with D possibly being TRBD1 or TRBD2 (5 bases each). The V gene lost 3 bases and the J gene lost 5 bases, with 17 bases spanning the gap. Germline V gene data show CDR1 as PRHDT and CDR2 as FYEKMQ (reference sequence). This CDR3 comprises 15 residues. Here the CDR3 DNA reads TGTGCCAGCAGCTTCACTAGTGCAGGGCACGACGAGCAGTACTTC. Translation gives CASSFTSAGHDEQYF.

The genes are TRBV7-2 and TRBJ1-2; the D is unclear. CDR1 is SGHTA and CDR2 is FQGNSA in the germline V gene. The CDR3 covers 12 residues. The ends were cut back, 4 bases at V and 8 bases at J, with 11 bases in the middle. Here the CDR3 reads CASSSVTSGYTF. DNA of the CDR3: TGTGCCAGCAGCTCCGTCACCTCGGGCTACACCTTC.

The chain couples TRBV7-2 to TRBJ2-7, with 9 bases identical to TRBD2. The CDR3 extends over 15 amino acids. The ends lost 5 bases at V and 4 bases at J; junction bases unmatched: 9. CDR1 SGHTA and CDR2 FQGNSA come from the germline V gene. This chain's CDR3 is CASSHSASGAYEQYF. The CDR3 DNA reads TGTGCCAGCAGCCACTCGGCTAGCGGGGCGTACGAGCAGTACTTC.

The chain uses TRBV30 and TRBJ1-6; maybe TRBD1 (5 bases). Germline V gene sequence: CDR1 GTSNPN, CDR2 SVGIG (reference sequence). Trimming shortened V by 2 bases and J by 10 bases, and 24 bases separated the two germline ends. The CDR3 loop spans 17 amino acids. The CDR3 nucleotides read TGTGCCTGGAGTCCATACTCCTCATCAGGGATAAAGTCACCCCTCCACTTT. Translation: CAWSPYSSSGIKSPLHF.

The rearrangement joins TRBV6-5 to TRBJ2-7, with D uncertain. The CDR3 length is 15 residues. V was trimmed by 3 bases and J by 0 bases, leaving 12 bases between them. Germline V gives CDR1 MNHEY, CDR2 SVGAGI. The CDR3 region is CASSYGQPLSYEQYF. DNA of the CDR3: TGTGCCAGCAGTTATGGGCAGCCCCTCTCCTACGAGCAGTACTTC.

The chain joins TRBV7-2 to TRBJ2-2; 8 nucleotides align to TRBD1. The CDR3 spans 14 residues. Germline lookup yields CDR1 SGHTA and CDR2 FQGNSA. V gave up 5 bases and J gave up 6 bases; unmatched junction bases: 5. CDR3 DNA sequence: TGTGCCAGCAGCCCCGGACAGGGACCCGGGGAGCTGTTTTTT. This translates into CASSPGQGPGELFF. Full variable domain (outside the CDR3, taken from reference TRBV7-2 and TRBJ2-2): GAGVSQSPSNKVTEKGKDVELRCDPISGHTALYWYRQSLGQGLEFLIYFQGNSAPDKSGLPSDRFSAERTGGSVSTLTIQRTQQEDSAVYLCASSPGQGPGELFFGEGSRLTVL.

The rearrangement joins TRBV18 to TRBJ1-1; no clear D gene. Germline values: CDR1 KGHSH, CDR2 LQKENI. The CDR3 totals 13 residues. V was pared by 3 bases and J by 6 bases, with 11 bases between. The CDR3 sequence: CASSPDARPEAFF. DNA of the CDR3: TGTGCCAGCTCACCGGACGCGAGACCTGAAGCTTTCTTT.